The 29 T cell receptor beta chains below come from one sample, sequenced in a study of vaccination and CD4 T cells after COVID-19. Their antigen targets remain unknown. The treatment is: 10-day PBMC culture with coronavirus spike peptide pools or control peptides (ViraFEST assay). Cultured CD4+ T cells had their DNA profiled by the Oncomine TCR Beta short-read assay. TCRdb itself ran the PCR reads through MiXCR, one entry per CDR3 protein. The repertoire has around 11,000 distinct CDR3 sequences, 40% to 50% of them found once; the top ten carry 25% to 35%. Sequencing was performed on CD4+ T cells from blood, cultured in vitro. All receptors derive from a human donor who had recovered from COVID-19.

The genes are TRBV6-1 and TRBJ1-1; 8 bases are a match to TRBD1. CDR1 is MNHNS and CDR2 is SASEGT in the germline V gene. The CDR3 totals 13 residues. With 4 bases clipped from V and 3 bases from J, the junction kept 1 base outside the gene matches. CDR3 amino acids: CASSVQGDTEAFF. CDR3 DNA: TGTGCCAGCAGTGTACAGGGGGACACTGAAGCTTTCTTT.

The gene calls are TRBV18 and TRBJ2-1; D possibly corresponds to TRBD1 (9 bases). The V and J ends lost 0 bases and 10 bases respectively, with 19 bases between them. Per the germline V gene, CDR1 is KGHSH and CDR2 is LQKENI. The CDR3 extends over 16 amino acids. The CDR3 region is CASSPPGQGIAGEQFF. The CDR3 DNA sequence: TGTGCCAGCTCACCACCGGGACAGGGCATAGCGGGGGAGCAGTTCTTC.

This chain connects TRBV2 to TRBJ1-5; 9 nucleotides align to TRBD1. The length of the CDR3 is 14 residues. The germline gives CDR1 SNHLY, CDR2 FYNNEI. Germline trimming cut 5 bases from V and 6 bases from J; bases unmatched to any gene: 5. For the CDR3, the DNA is TGTGCCAGCAGTTTCTGGGACAGGGCTCAGCCCCAGCATTTT. This translates into CASSFWDRAQPQHF.

This clonotype was seen only a few times. The genes are TRBV20-1 and TRBJ2-1, with TRBD2 identical over 15 bases. Germline V gene data show CDR1 as DFQATT and CDR2 as SNEGSKA (reference sequence). The V and J ends lost 6 bases and 3 bases, in that order; junction bases with no gene match: 9. This CDR3 has 17 residues. DNA for the CDR3: TGCAGTGCCTCAAAGGTGGGACTAGCGGGGGGCTACAATGAGCAGTTCTTC. Translated: CSASKVGLAGGYNEQFF.

The chain carries TRBV11-3 and TRBJ1-2, with D unresolved. Trimming took off 1 base at V and 4 bases at J, with 7 bases between the two ends. The CDR3 sequence is 13 residues long. The V gene's germline CDR1 is SGHNT and CDR2 YENEEA. CDR3 loop: CASSLGTSYGYTF. In nucleotides, the CDR3 is TGTGCCAGCAGCTTAGGCACGAGCTATGGCTACACCTTC.

The gene calls are TRBV7-2 and TRBJ2-7; 9 nucleotides align to TRBD2. V was clipped by 5 bases and J by 4 bases; unmatched bases: 12. CDR3 length: 16 amino acids. Germline V lookup: CDR1 SGHTA, CDR2 FQGNSA. The CDR3 bases are TGTGCCAGCAGCGCCTACTCGCGGGGGGGCGGGTACGAGCAGTACTTC. It specifies CASSAYSRGGGYEQYF.

There are a few counts of this clonotype. The chain combines TRBV12-3 or TRBV12-4 with TRBJ2-7, with 9 bases aligning to TRBD1. The CDR3 spans 13 residues. The V gene end was trimmed by 6 bases and the J gene end by 6 bases; junction bases not matched to a gene: 6. CDR3 residues: CASSPQTGGEQYF. The CDR3 DNA sequence: TGTGCCAGCAGCCCCCAGACAGGGGGCGAGCAGTACTTC.

This chain joins TRBV12-3 or TRBV12-4 and TRBJ1-1, with TRBD1 identical over 8 bases. The CDR3 length is 16 residues. J lost 1 base, V lost 2 bases, and 6 bases had no gene match. The CDR3 DNA reads TGTGCCAGCAGTTTATCCCCGGGACAGGCGAACACTGAAGCTTTCTTT. This gives the protein CASSLSPGQANTEAFF.

This rearrangement joins TRBV19 to TRBJ2-2; 8 nucleotides line up with TRBD1. The CDR3 has 14 amino acids. J lost 6 bases, V lost 4 bases, and 4 bases had no gene match. Germline V gives CDR1 LNHDA, CDR2 SQIVND (reference sequence). The CDR3 region is CASSTHRGAGELFF. The CDR3 DNA reads TGTGCCAGTAGTACACACAGGGGGGCCGGGGAGCTGTTTTTT.

The CDR3 region has the DNA TGTGCCAGCAGTTTACAGGCGAGCTCCTACGAGCAGTACTTC. This translates into CASSLQASSYEQYF. The rearrangement links TRBV6-5 to TRBJ2-7; D is possibly TRBD1 (5 bases). Trimming removed 4 bases at V and 0 bases at J, with 10 bases between. Per the germline V gene, CDR1 is MNHEY and CDR2 is SVGAGI. This CDR3 has 14 residues.

This clonotype was seen more than once but under ten times. The chain couples TRBV20-1 to TRBJ1-6, with D tentatively TRBD1 (6 bases). The germline gives CDR1 DFQATT, CDR2 SNEGSKA (reference sequence). The CDR3 runs to 13 residues. Trimming removed 6 bases from V and 8 bases from J, with 14 bases in between. CDR3 region: CSAQTGSYSPLHF. The DNA for the CDR3 is TGCAGTGCCCAAACAGGGTCCTATTCACCCCTCCACTTT.

The V gene is TRBV28, the J gene TRBJ1-5; no reliable D call. V lost 2 bases and J 5 bases, leaving 4 bases between the germline ends. The CDR3 has 12 residues. Germline V gene sequence: CDR1 MDHEN, CDR2 SYDVKM. Here the CDR3 reads CASSLSYQPQHF. In DNA, the CDR3 is TGTGCCAGCAGTTTAAGTTATCAGCCCCAGCATTTT.

The J gene is TRBJ2-3, the V gene TRBV27; 11 positions agree with TRBD2. Per the germline V gene, CDR1 is MNHEY and CDR2 is SMNVEV (reference sequence). CDR3 length equals 16 residues. V was pared by 4 bases and J by 3 bases, with 6 bases of the junction left unmatched. The CDR3 nucleotides are TGTGCCAGCAGTTCCTTAGCGGGAGGGAGGACAGATACGCAGTATTTT. It encodes CASSSLAGGRTDTQYF.

CDR3: CAWSYGENQPQHF. CDR3 coding DNA: TGTGCCTGGAGTTATGGGGAGAATCAGCCCCAGCATTTT. V usage is TRBV30 and J usage is TRBJ1-5; D gene unclear. The CDR3 has 13 residues. V lost 2 bases, J lost 4 bases, and 9 bases lay in between. CDR1 GTSNPN and CDR2 SVGIG come from the germline V gene (reference sequence).

Only a few counts were recorded for this clonotype. The chain carries TRBV20-1 and TRBJ1-1; tentatively, D is TRBD1 (5 bases). The germline V gene has CDR1 DFQATT and CDR2 SNEGSKA (reference sequence). The CDR3 has 11 amino acids. V dropped 6 bases and J dropped 1 base, with 6 bases sitting between them. Here the CDR3 reads CSARGNTEAFF. The CDR3 nucleotides are TGCAGTGCAAGGGGGAACACTGAAGCTTTCTTT.

The V gene is TRBV29-1, the J gene TRBJ2-3, with D perhaps assigned TRBD1 or TRBD2 (6 bases each). CDR3 length: 14 amino acids. Germline V lookup: CDR1 SQVTM, CDR2 ANQGSEA. V was pared by 7 bases and J by 2 bases, with 16 bases between. CDR3 nucleotides: TGCAGCGCAGAAAGGGGGGATCCCACAGATACGCAGTATTTT. It is translated as CSAERGDPTDTQYF.

V gene TRBV9 combines with J gene TRBJ1-4; D remains ambiguous. The CDR3 loop spans 15 amino acids. V lost 0 bases to trimming and J lost 8 bases, with 14 bases between them. Germline loops: CDR1 SGDLS, CDR2 YYNGEE. The CDR3 DNA is TGTGCCAGCAGCGTAGGCGGCCAAATGGGCGAAAAACTGTTTTTT. Protein sequence: CASSVGGQMGEKLFF. Complete variable domain (other parts from reference TRBV9 and TRBJ1-4): DSGVTQTPKHLITATGQRVTLRCSPRSGDLSVYWYQQSLDQGLQFLIQYYNGEERAKGNILERFSAQQFPDLHSELNLSSLELGDSALYFCASSVGGQMGEKLFFGSGTQLSVL.

The J gene is TRBJ1-6, the V gene TRBV5-4; no reliable D call. V lost 0 bases and J lost 9, with 13 bases in between. Per germline, CDR1 SGHNT and CDR2 YYREEE (reference sequence). The CDR3 length is 15 residues. CDR3 loop: CASSLGAVGGSPLHF. The CDR3 DNA follows: TGTGCCAGCAGCTTGGGGGCGGTAGGTGGTTCACCCCTCCACTTT.

The chain carries TRBV20-1 and TRBJ1-5, with D unresolved. The CDR3 runs to 14 residues. In germline, CDR1 is DFQATT, CDR2 SNEGSKA (reference sequence). V was pared by 5 bases and J by 0 bases, with 11 bases between. The CDR3 loop reads CSADREYSNQPQHF. The CDR3 nucleotides read TGCAGTGCTGACCGAGAGTATAGCAATCAGCCCCAGCATTTT.

The chain joins TRBV4-1 to TRBJ2-7; D possibly uses TRBD1 or TRBD2 (5 bases each). V shed 2 bases and J shed 4 bases, with 9 bases lying between them. CDR1 is MGHRA and CDR2 is YSYEKL in the germline V gene. The CDR3 totals 13 residues. CDR3 sequence (DNA): TGCGCCAGCAGCCAACAAGAGGGGTACGAGCAGTACTTC. Translating gives CASSQQEGYEQYF.

The rearrangement links TRBV24-1 to TRBJ2-5, with 9 bases matching TRBD1. The CDR3 extends over 17 amino acids. The V and J ends lost 0 bases and 4 bases, in that order; junction bases with no gene match: 8. Per the germline V gene, CDR1 is KGHDR and CDR2 is SFDVKD. The CDR3 loop is CATSDLRQGEGGETQYF. The CDR3 bases are TGTGCCACCAGTGATTTGCGACAGGGGGAAGGAGGAGAGACCCAGTACTTC.

V is TRBV20-1 and J is TRBJ2-7; the D gene is possibly TRBD2 (5 bases). This CDR3 contains 13 residues. The V and J ends lost 6 bases and 2 bases respectively, with 14 bases between them. The germline CDR1 and CDR2 sequences are DFQATT and SNEGSKA (reference sequence). The CDR3 bases are TGCAGTGCAGCGGCAAGATTCACCTACGAGCAGTACTTC. This translates into CSAAARFTYEQYF.

The chain joins TRBV2 to TRBJ1-6, with D possibly matching TRBD1 (6 bases). Germline CDR1 SNHLY, CDR2 FYNNEI. V lost 6 bases and J lost 9, with 18 bases in between. The CDR3 has 15 residues. The CDR3 here is CASRAGTPSSSPLHF. CDR3 bases: TGTGCCAGCAGGGCCGGGACACCCTCTTCTTCACCCCTCCACTTT.

V and J are TRBV5-4 and TRBJ1-6; 9 bases are shared with TRBD1. The junction had 5 bases not matched to a gene; V was cut back by 3 bases and J by 7 bases. The CDR3 has 15 amino acids. Germline assignment: CDR1 SGHNT and CDR2 YYREEE (reference sequence). The CDR3 spells CASSYAGTGNSPLHF. The CDR3 DNA reads TGTGCCAGCAGCTACGCCGGGACAGGGAATTCACCCCTCCACTTT.

This clonotype was counted once. The rearrangement uses TRBV12-3 or TRBV12-4 and TRBJ2-7; D is unresolved. This CDR3 spans 11 amino acids. Trimming pared 4 bases from V and 2 bases from J, leaving 3 bases between. The CDR3 coding sequence is TGTGCCAGCAGTTCCACCTACGAGCAGTACTTC. This sequence encodes CASSSTYEQYF.

This chain joins TRBV19 and TRBJ1-2, with D possibly TRBD1 on 5 matching bases. There are 15 residues in the CDR3. Trimming removed 7 bases at V and 12 bases at J, with 27 bases between. Germline V gene lookup returns CDR1 LNHDA and CDR2 SQIVND (reference sequence). CDR3 amino acids: CASTTEGTGGRGHTF. The CDR3 DNA sequence: TGTGCCAGTACCACAGAGGGGACGGGGGGTAGAGGCCACACCTTC.

V and J are TRBV20-1 and TRBJ1-2; D is ambiguous. CDR3 length: 12 amino acids. Trimming pared 3 bases from V and 2 bases from J, leaving 7 bases between. Germline V gene data show CDR1 as DFQATT and CDR2 as SNEGSKA (reference sequence). This chain's CDR3 is CSASGSNYGYTF. The CDR3 bases are TGCAGTGCTAGTGGTTCCAACTATGGCTACACCTTC.

This chain connects TRBV24-1 to TRBJ1-1; perhaps TRBD1 as D (5 bases). The germline CDR1 and CDR2 sequences are KGHDR and SFDVKD. V lost 5 bases and J lost 1, with 10 bases in between. The CDR3 is made up of 14 amino acids. CDR3 loop: CATSAGGRNTEAFF. As DNA, the CDR3 is TGTGCCACCAGTGCGGGGGGGAGGAACACTGAAGCTTTCTTT.

This clonotype occurred a few times. This chain links TRBV7-6 with TRBJ2-5; no firm D call. Per germline, CDR1 SGHVS and CDR2 FNYEAQ. The CDR3 length is 11 residues. V lost 4 bases, J lost 1 base, and 1 base lay in between. The CDR3 here is CASSSQETQYF. CDR3 DNA: TGTGCCAGCAGCTCCCAAGAGACCCAGTACTTC. Looking up the rest from reference TRBV7-6 and TRBJ2-5 gives the full variable domain: GAGVSQSPRYKVTKRGQDVALRCDPISGHVSLYWYRQALGQGPEFLTYFNYEAQQDKSGLPNDRFSAERPEGSISTLTIQRTEQRDSAMYRCASSSQETQYFGPGTRLLVL.